This T cell receptor (beta chain) was documented in a study of T-cell memory formation after mild COVID-19. The wider study: The two donors had largely donor-specific TCR clusters. Study conclusions and caveats: Researchers found some responding clones in pre-infection memory, a sign that cross-reactive memory joined. Later expanders leaned CD4+, whereas clones that contracted between day 15 and 85 were balanced CD4/CD8. Nothing confirmed that second-wave clones peaking on day 37 were specific for SARS-CoV-2.

MiXCR was run by TCRdb on the 5' RACE reads, yielding one entry per CDR3 protein. Of hundreds of thousands of distinct CDR3 sequences detected, about 20% appear once; the ten largest clones hold about 8.4%. Trimming cost V 3 bases and J 0 bases, with 5 bases left between them. CDR3 length: 13 amino acids. This clonotype was picked up many times. Its cognate antigen is unknown. Input material: PBMCs or a T cell subset sorted from them (not recorded which). The receptor was isolated from an adult woman who had mild COVID-19 (a few samples of this study predate the infection). Cell type and time point are not known. The J gene is TRBJ1-2, the V gene TRBV12-3 or TRBV12-4; D gene uncertain. The CDR3 loop is CASSFGANYGYTF. The CDR3 nucleotides read TGTGCCAGCAGTTTCGGAGCTAACTATGGCTACACCTTC.